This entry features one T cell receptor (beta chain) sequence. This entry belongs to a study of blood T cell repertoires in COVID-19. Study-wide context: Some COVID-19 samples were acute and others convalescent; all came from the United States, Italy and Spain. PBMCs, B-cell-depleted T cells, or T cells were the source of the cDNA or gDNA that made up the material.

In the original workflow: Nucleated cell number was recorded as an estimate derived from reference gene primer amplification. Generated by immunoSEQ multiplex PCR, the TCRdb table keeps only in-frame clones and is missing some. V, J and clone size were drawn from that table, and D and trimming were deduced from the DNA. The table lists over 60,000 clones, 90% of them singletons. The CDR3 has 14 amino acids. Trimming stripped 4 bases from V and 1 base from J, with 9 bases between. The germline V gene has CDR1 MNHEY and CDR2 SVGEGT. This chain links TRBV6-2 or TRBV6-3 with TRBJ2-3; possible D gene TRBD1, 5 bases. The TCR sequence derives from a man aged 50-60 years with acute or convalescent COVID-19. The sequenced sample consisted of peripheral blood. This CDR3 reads CASSSLGRTDTQYF. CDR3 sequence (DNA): TGTGCCAGCAGTTCCCTGGGGCGCACAGATACGCAGTATTTT.